A selection of T cell receptor beta chains follows, all from one sample in a study of T cells expressing NK-cell markers. TCRdb derives one entry per CDR3 protein from the 5' RACE reads, leaving out DNA. The sample totals 300,000 to 450,000 distinct CDR3 sequences; its top ten clones hold roughly 5.2%. The sample consisted of blood T cells: a sorted CD56 or NKG2C T cell subset, CD4+ or CD8+ T cells, or bulk PBMC T cells (not recorded which). All receptors come from a man aged 18-69 years in good health. The CDR3 runs from the conserved cysteine through the conserved F or W.

TRBV6-2/TRBV6-3	TRBJ2-3	CASSYLAGGPRTDTQYF
TRBV18	TRBJ2-3	CASAVLAGATDTQYF
TRBV20-1	TRBJ2-3	CSASGGRGADTQYF
TRBV7-2	TRBJ2-5	CASSPNWWVETETQYF
TRBV5-1	TRBJ2-3	CASRGGSADTQYF
TRBV29-1	TRBJ2-7	CSVGGVWGQYF
TRBV15	TRBJ2-6	CATTDRVNSGANVLTF
TRBV12-3/TRBV12-4	TRBJ1-4	CASSLGAVATNEKLFF
TRBV27	TRBJ2-3	CASRSSGGQHTQYF
TRBV20-1	TRBJ1-1	CSARGTGQGRIEAFF
TRBV20-1	TRBJ2-6	CSASDTSGANVLTF
TRBV2	TRBJ2-1	CASRGTSGGSSSYNEQFF
TRBV7-8	TRBJ1-2	CASSLRGLSGYTF
TRBV6-5	TRBJ2-7	CASSGQGRQYF
TRBV27	TRBJ2-7	CASSFRTSGYEQYF
TRBV7-2	TRBJ1-2	CASSLMDGLYGYTF
TRBV7-9	TRBJ1-2	CASSSDGAKYGYTF
TRBV20-1	TRBJ2-5	CSAVLGGVETQYF
TRBV6-2/TRBV6-3	TRBJ2-7	CASSYPSGPSRASYEQYF
TRBV27	TRBJ2-7	CASSLLGRSGTVYEQYF
TRBV12-3/TRBV12-4	TRBJ1-2	CASRQGGNYGYTF
TRBV7-9	TRBJ2-1	CASSLGASSWGGNEQFF